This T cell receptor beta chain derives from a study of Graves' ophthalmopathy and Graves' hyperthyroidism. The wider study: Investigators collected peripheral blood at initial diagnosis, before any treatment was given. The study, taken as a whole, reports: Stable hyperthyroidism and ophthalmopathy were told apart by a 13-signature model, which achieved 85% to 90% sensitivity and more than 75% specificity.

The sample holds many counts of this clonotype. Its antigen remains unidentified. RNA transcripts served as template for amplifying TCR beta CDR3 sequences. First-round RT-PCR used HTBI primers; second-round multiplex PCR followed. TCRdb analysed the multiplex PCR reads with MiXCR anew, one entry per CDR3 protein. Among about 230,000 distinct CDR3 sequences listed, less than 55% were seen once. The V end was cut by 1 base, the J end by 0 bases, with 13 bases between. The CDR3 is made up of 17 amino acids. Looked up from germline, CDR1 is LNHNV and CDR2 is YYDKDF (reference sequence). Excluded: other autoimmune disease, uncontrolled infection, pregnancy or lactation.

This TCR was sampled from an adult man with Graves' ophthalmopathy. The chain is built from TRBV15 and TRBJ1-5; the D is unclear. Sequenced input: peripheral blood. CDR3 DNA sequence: TGTGCCACCAGCAGAGTCCTGGTCGACATTAGCAATCAGCCCCAGCATTTT. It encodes CATSRVLVDISNQPQHF.